These T cell receptor beta chains were read from a single sample in a study of CD8+ T cells in alopecia areata. Method: immunoSEQ multiplex PCR; TCRdb's copy keeps in-frame clones and lacks some. The profile covers about 120,000 clones, with approximately 53% appearing a single time and roughly 0.45% taken by the ten largest. The sample consisted of CD4+ T cells sorted from blood, taken at week 4, from a patient treated with tofacitinib. The origin of the receptors is a human donor with alopecia areata. CDR3s include the opening cysteine and the closing phenylalanine or tryptophan. The D gene is left open where the match is weak. The size entry is marked missing in some rows and otherwise reads once, few, many or a size class.

J: TRBJ2-3; size: .; V: TRBV6-1; D: .; CDR3: CASMLVATSDTQYF; DNA: TGTGCCAGCATGTTGGTGGCGACGTCAGATACGCAGTATTTT
J: TRBJ2-3; size: .; V: TRBV4-2; D: TRBD1; CDR3: CASSDRGIGTDTQYF; DNA: TGTGCCAGCAGCGACAGGGGTATAGGCACAGATACGCAGTATTTT
J: TRBJ2-1; size: few; V: TRBV7-3; D: TRBD2; CDR3: CASSREGRSSGSRYNEQFF; DNA: TGTGCCAGCAGCCGCGAGGGACGGAGTAGCGGGAGTCGTTACAATGAGCAGTTCTTC
J: TRBJ2-5; size: few; V: TRBV18; D: TRBD2; CDR3: CASSPPLAAQETQYF; DNA: TGTGCCAGCTCACCACCTCTAGCGGCCCAAGAGACCCAGTACTTC
J: TRBJ1-2; size: .; V: TRBV30; D: .; CDR3: CAWHHYGYTF; DNA: TGTGCCTGGCACCACTATGGCTACACCTTC
J: TRBJ2-3; size: .; V: TRBV27; D: .; CDR3: CASRAAVSTDTQYF; DNA: TGTGCCAGCAGAGCGGCAGTTAGCACAGATACGCAGTATTTT
J: TRBJ1-2; size: .; V: TRBV7-9; D: .; CDR3: CASSLAGDYGYTF; DNA: TGTGCCAGCAGCTTAGCAGGGGACTATGGCTACACCTTC
J: TRBJ2-5; size: .; V: TRBV4-2; D: .; CDR3: CAAGGGRGETQYF; DNA: TGTGCCGCTGGGGGGGGGCGAGGAGAGACCCAGTACTTC
J: TRBJ2-1; size: .; V: TRBV4-1; D: .; CDR3: CASSQILGSEFF; DNA: TGCGCCAGCAGTCAGATACTGGGGAGTGAGTTCTTC
J: TRBJ2-3; size: .; V: TRBV7-2; D: .; CDR3: CASSLETGPPDTQYF; DNA: TGTGCCAGCAGCTTAGAAACAGGCCCCCCAGATACGCAGTATTTT
J: TRBJ2-1; size: .; V: TRBV5-6; D: .; CDR3: CASSRIAGRASNEQFF; DNA: TGTGCCAGCAGCCGTATTGCGGGACGCGCTTCCAATGAGCAGTTCTTC
J: TRBJ1-2; size: once; V: TRBV9; D: .; CDR3: CASSVDRARTNYGYTF; DNA: TGTGCCAGCAGCGTAGACAGGGCGAGAACTAACTATGGCTACACCTTC
J: TRBJ1-1; size: few; V: TRBV6-5; D: .; CDR3: CASSYSKLRGDPEAFF; DNA: TGTGCCAGCAGTTACTCTAAATTGAGAGGGGACCCTGAAGCTTTCTTT
J: TRBJ2-1; size: .; V: TRBV5-1; D: .; CDR3: CASIGDGSSYNEQFF; DNA: TGCGCCAGCATCGGGGACGGAAGCTCCTACAATGAGCAGTTCTTC
J: TRBJ2-7; size: .; V: TRBV25-1; D: .; CDR3: CASSESPGRQYF; DNA: TGTGCCAGCAGTGAATCCCCAGGGAGGCAGTACTTC
J: TRBJ2-7; size: .; V: TRBV13; D: TRBD2; CDR3: CASSASLADYEQYF; DNA: TGTGCCAGCAGCGCTTCTCTAGCGGACTACGAGCAGTACTTC
J: TRBJ1-5; size: .; V: TRBV5-1; D: .; CDR3: CASSLDGLTNQPQHF; DNA: TGCGCCAGCAGCTTGGATGGGTTGACTAATCAGCCCCAGCATTTT
J: TRBJ1-1; size: .; V: TRBV5-1; D: .; CDR3: CASSRGTRGEAFF; DNA: TGCGCCAGCAGCCGGGGGACCCGGGGTGAAGCTTTCTTT
J: TRBJ2-2; size: few; V: TRBV30; D: .; CDR3: CAWSTRPNGELFF; DNA: TGTGCCTGGAGTACAAGACCTAACGGGGAGCTGTTTTTT
J: TRBJ2-7; size: .; V: TRBV27; D: .; CDR3: CASSLSLRGTYEQYF; DNA: TGTGCCAGCAGTTTATCGCTGAGAGGCACCTACGAGCAGTACTTC
J: TRBJ2-6; size: .; V: TRBV5-1; D: .; CDR3: CASSLEMISGANVLTF; DNA: TGCGCCAGCAGCTTGGAAATGATCAGCGGGGCCAACGTCCTGACTTTC
J: TRBJ2-7; size: few; V: TRBV30; D: .; CDR3: CAWSPIRGTFSYEQYF; DNA: TGTGCCTGGAGTCCGATCCGAGGGACGTTCTCCTACGAGCAGTACTTC
J: TRBJ2-7; size: .; V: TRBV2; D: TRBD2; CDR3: CASSGSGGALEQYF; DNA: TGTGCCAGCAGTGGGAGCGGGGGGGCCCTCGAGCAGTACTTC
J: TRBJ2-5; size: .; V: TRBV9; D: TRBD1; CDR3: CASSVGPTGVETQYF; DNA: TGTGCCAGCAGCGTAGGCCCAACAGGGGTGGAGACCCAGTACTTC
J: TRBJ1-2; size: .; V: TRBV5-1; D: TRBD1; CDR3: CASSPGQDGYTF; DNA: TGCGCCAGCAGCCCGGGACAGGATGGCTACACCTTC
J: TRBJ2-7; size: .; V: TRBV30; D: .; CDR3: CAAGQGLREQYF; DNA: TGTGCAGCCGGGCAGGGCCTAAGGGAGCAGTACTTC
J: TRBJ1-1; size: .; V: TRBV14; D: .; CDR3: CASSQRAGRMNTEAFF; DNA: TGTGCCAGCAGCCAAAGGGCAGGGAGAATGAACACTGAAGCTTTCTTT
J: TRBJ1-5; size: .; V: TRBV30; D: .; CDR3: CAWSVHWATDQPQHF; DNA: TGTGCCTGGAGTGTACACTGGGCAACTGATCAGCCCCAGCATTTT
J: TRBJ2-3; size: .; V: TRBV7-9; D: .; CDR3: CASSPPGADTQYF; DNA: TGTGCCAGCAGCCCGCCTGGGGCAGATACGCAGTATTTT
J: TRBJ1-2; size: .; V: TRBV6-1; D: .; CDR3: CASSENLRRDNYGYTF; DNA: TGTGCCAGCAGTGAAAATCTTAGGAGAGATAACTATGGCTACACCTTC
J: TRBJ1-5; size: .; V: TRBV27; D: .; CDR3: CASSLTGVRNQPQHF; DNA: TGTGCCAGCAGTTTAACGGGGGTCCGCAATCAGCCCCAGCATTTT
J: TRBJ1-2; size: .; V: TRBV30; D: .; CDR3: CAWSDALQVDYGYTF; DNA: TGTGCCTGGAGTGATGCGTTACAGGTTGACTATGGCTACACCTTC
J: TRBJ2-2; size: .; V: TRBV7-7; D: .; CDR3: CASSLGTNTGELFF; DNA: TGTGCCAGCAGCTTGGGCACCAACACCGGGGAGCTGTTTTTT
J: TRBJ2-5; size: .; V: TRBV29-1; D: TRBD1; CDR3: CSAPNGQGNQETQYF; DNA: TGCAGCGCCCCTAATGGACAGGGAAACCAAGAGACCCAGTACTTC
J: TRBJ2-5; size: .; V: TRBV19; D: .; CDR3: CEEGYQETQYF; DNA: TGTGAGGAAGGGTACCAAGAGACCCAGTACTTC
J: TRBJ2-7; size: .; V: TRBV7-6; D: TRBD1; CDR3: CASSPIGQGNYEQYF; DNA: TGTGCCAGCAGCCCCATCGGACAGGGGAACTACGAGCAGTACTTC
J: TRBJ2-3; size: .; V: TRBV27; D: .; CDR3: CASSLNRVADTQYF; DNA: TGTGCCAGCAGTCTAAACAGGGTCGCAGATACGCAGTATTTT